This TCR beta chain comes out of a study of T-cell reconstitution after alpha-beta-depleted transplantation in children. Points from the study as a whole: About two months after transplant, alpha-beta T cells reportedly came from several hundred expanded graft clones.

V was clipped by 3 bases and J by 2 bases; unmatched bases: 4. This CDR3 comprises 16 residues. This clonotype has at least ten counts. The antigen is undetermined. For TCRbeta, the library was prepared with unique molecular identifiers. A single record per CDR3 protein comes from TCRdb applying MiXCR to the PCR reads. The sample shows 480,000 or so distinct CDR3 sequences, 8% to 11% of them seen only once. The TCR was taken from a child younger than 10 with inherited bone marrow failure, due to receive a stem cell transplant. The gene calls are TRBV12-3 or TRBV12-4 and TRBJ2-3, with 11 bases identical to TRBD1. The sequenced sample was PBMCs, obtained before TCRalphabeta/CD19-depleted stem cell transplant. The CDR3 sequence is CASSLWDRGDTDTQYF. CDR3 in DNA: TGTGCCAGCAGTTTGTGGGACAGGGGGGACACAGATACGCAGTATTTT.